The 17 T cell receptor beta chains reported below all come from one sample, sequenced in a study of cytomegalovirus exposure and HLA in healthy donors. Researchers ran the PCR with 60 Vbeta and 13 Jbeta primers. Method: immunoSEQ multiplex PCR; TCRdb's copy keeps in-frame clones and lacks some. This sample has fewer than 120,000 clones, with 75% to 90% found just once. Sequencing input: PBMCs. Receptors originate from a middle-aged man in good health and CMV-seronegative.

This chain links TRBV19 with TRBJ1-3; the match to TRBD1 covers 7 bases. The V and J ends lost 5 bases and 0 bases, in that order; junction bases with no gene match: 10. CDR3 length: 17 residues. The V gene's germline CDR1 is LNHDA and CDR2 SQIVND (reference sequence). The DNA for the CDR3 is TGTGCCAGTAGTTCCTGGACAGGCCTTAACTCTGGAAACACCATATATTTT. This translates into CASSSWTGLNSGNTIYF.

The rearrangement uses TRBV7-2 and TRBJ1-3; D call uncertain. Germline V gene sequence: CDR1 SGHTA, CDR2 FQGNSA. V shed 5 bases and J shed 0 bases, with 8 bases lying between them. The CDR3 has 14 residues. CDR3 DNA: TGTGCCAGCAGCCCTCGCAGCTCTGGAAACACCATATATTTT. It is translated as CASSPRSSGNTIYF.

V usage is TRBV5-1 and J usage is TRBJ1-2; D remains ambiguous. The germline CDR1 and CDR2 sequences are SGHRS and YFSETQ. The V and J ends lost 0 bases and 5 bases respectively, with 8 bases between them. CDR3 length: 13 amino acids. The CDR3 region has the DNA TGCGCCAGCAGCTTGGTGGAGAGTTATGGCTACACCTTC. Encoded protein: CASSLVESYGYTF.

The chain couples TRBV2 to TRBJ1-5; the D gene is possibly TRBD1 (5 bases). Germline CDR1 SNHLY, CDR2 FYNNEI. CDR3 size: 11 residues. V was clipped by 6 bases and J by 5 bases, with 5 bases between them. CDR3 loop: CASRQDQPQHF. The CDR3 DNA is TGTGCCAGCAGACAGGATCAGCCCCAGCATTTT. Together with reference TRBV2 and TRBJ1-5, the CDR3 gives the full variable domain: EPEVTQTPSHQVTQMGQEVILRCVPISNHLYFYWYRQILGQKVEFLVSFYNNEISEKSEIFDDQFSVERPDGSNFTLKIRSTKLEDSAMYFCASRQDQPQHFGDGTRLSIL.

J is TRBJ1-1 and V is TRBV5-4; no clear D gene. This CDR3 contains 14 residues. Germline CDR1 reads SGHNT; CDR2 reads YYREEE (reference sequence). Trimming left V 4 bases short and J 2 bases short, with 12 bases between. The CDR3 nucleotides read TGTGCCAGCAGCACCCCGACAACCAACACTGAAGCTTTCTTT. Amino acids: CASSTPTTNTEAFF.

This chain joins TRBV7-8 and TRBJ2-7; 8 positions agree with TRBD2. Germline CDR1 and CDR2: SGHVS and FQNEAQ. The CDR3 is 17 amino acids. Trimming cost V 7 bases and J 2 bases; bases outside gene matches: 16. As DNA, the CDR3 is TGTGCCAGCACAAATCTAAACGGGGGGGAAGCGCCCTACGAGCAGTACTTC. Translated, it gives CASTNLNGGEAPYEQYF. The complete variable domain, with remaining parts taken from reference TRBV7-8 and TRBJ2-7, reads GAGVSQSPRYKVAKRGQDVALRCDPISGHVSLFWYQQALGQGPEFLTYFQNEAQLDKSGLPSDRFFAERPEGSVSTLKIQRTQQEDSAVYLCASTNLNGGEAPYEQYFGPGTRLTVT.

This rearrangement joins TRBV27 to TRBJ2-7, with D possibly TRBD1 on 5 matching bases. Trimming pared 6 bases from V and 3 bases from J, leaving 21 bases between. CDR1 is MNHEY, CDR2 SMNVEV, per germline (reference sequence). This CDR3 comprises 16 residues. The CDR3 here is CASSRVAGTGNYEQYF. In DNA, the CDR3 is TGTGCCAGCAGCCGAGTCGCCGGAACAGGTAACTACGAGCAGTACTTC.

V and J are TRBV2 and TRBJ1-2; D not certain. Trimming pared 9 bases from V and 4 bases from J, leaving 18 bases between. In germline, CDR1 is SNHLY, CDR2 FYNNEI. The CDR3 contains 14 residues. Written as DNA, the CDR3 is TGTGCCAGTAACCCTGCGAACAGTCCCTATGGCTACACCTTC. Encoded protein: CASNPANSPYGYTF. Looking up the rest from reference TRBV2 and TRBJ1-2 gives the full variable domain: EPEVTQTPSHQVTQMGQEVILRCVPISNHLYFYWYRQILGQKVEFLVSFYNNEISEKSEIFDDQFSVERPDGSNFTLKIRSTKLEDSAMYFCASNPANSPYGYTFGSGTRLTVV.

This chain joins TRBV6-1 and TRBJ1-6, with D perhaps TRBD1 (5 bases). Trimming removed 2 bases from V and 7 bases from J, with 21 bases in between. The CDR3 runs to 18 residues. Germline V CDR1 and CDR2: MNHNS, SASEGT. CDR3 amino acids: CASSETVLLPGGNSPLHF. CDR3 nucleotide sequence: TGTGCCAGCAGTGAAACAGTTCTATTGCCTGGGGGGAATTCACCCCTCCACTTT.

This clone was seen more than once but under ten times. The chain uses TRBV5-6 and TRBJ1-6, with unresolved D. Trimming shortened V by 4 bases and J by 0 bases, and 11 bases separated the two germline ends. CDR3 length: 16 residues. Looked up from germline, CDR1 is SGHDT and CDR2 is YYEEEE. CDR3 DNA: TGTGCCAGCAGCCTAATGGGGAGCTCCTATAATTCACCCCTCCACTTT. It is translated as CASSLMGSSYNSPLHF. Combining the CDR3 with reference TRBV5-6 and TRBJ1-6 gives the whole variable domain DAGVTQSPTHLIKTRGQQVTLRCSPKSGHDTVSWYQQALGQGPQFIFQYYEEEERQRGNFPDRFSGHQFPNYSSELNVNALLLGDSALYLCASSLMGSSYNSPLHFGNGTRLTVT.

The J gene is TRBJ1-1, the V gene TRBV30; D not resolved. The CDR3 runs to 13 residues. The V gene's germline CDR1 is GTSNPN and CDR2 SVGIG (reference sequence). The V end was cut by 3 bases, the J end by 4 bases, with 12 bases between. This CDR3 is CAWSRTSGTEAFF. The DNA for the CDR3 is TGTGCCTGGAGCCGCACTTCAGGCACTGAAGCTTTCTTT.

This clone was counted a single time. V is TRBV29-1 and J is TRBJ1-1; 7 bases are a match to TRBD1. Germline loops: CDR1 SQVTM, CDR2 ANQGSEA. V was pared by 7 bases and J by 4 bases, with 12 bases of the junction left unmatched. CDR3 length: 14 residues. The chain's CDR3 is CSATGTVVGTEAFF. CDR3 bases: TGCAGCGCCACCGGGACAGTGGTCGGCACTGAAGCTTTCTTT.

The chain carries TRBV5-1 and TRBJ2-7; TRBD1 is a possible D gene (7 bases). There are 17 residues in the CDR3. Germline assignment: CDR1 SGHRS and CDR2 YFSETQ. Trimming stripped 4 bases from V and 3 bases from J, with 23 bases between. The CDR3 sequence: CASSRRQGGGDFYEQYF. CDR3 bases: TGCGCCAGCAGCCGGCGACAGGGAGGAGGGGACTTCTACGAGCAGTACTTC. The variable domain in full, with the rest retrieved from reference TRBV5-1 and TRBJ2-7, is KAGVTQTPRYLIKTRGQQVTLSCSPISGHRSVSWYQQTPGQGLQFLFEYFSETQRNKGNFPGRFSGRQFSNSRSEMNVSTLELGDSALYLCASSRRQGGGDFYEQYFGPGTRLTVT.

As to this clone: This specimen includes other DNA sequences encoding the same CDR3. This sequence joins TRBV30 and TRBJ1-3; the D is unclear. V was pared by 0 bases and J by 0 bases, with 6 bases between. Germline V gene sequence: CDR1 GTSNPN, CDR2 SVGIG (reference sequence). The CDR3 has 14 residues. As DNA, the CDR3 is TGTGCCTGGAGTGTAGCGGTCTCTGGAAACACCATATATTTT. As protein: CAWSVAVSGNTIYF.

CDR3 bases: TGTGCCAGCTCAGAACAGATCCTCACAGATACGCAGTATTTT. It specifies CASSEQILTDTQYF. The J gene is TRBJ2-3, the V gene TRBV18, with D uncertain. V lost 5 bases, J lost 2 bases, and 11 bases lay in between. CDR3 length: 14 amino acids. Germline V gives CDR1 KGHSH, CDR2 LQKENI.

This chain uses TRBV28 with TRBJ1-2, with D tentatively TRBD1 (5 bases). CDR3 length equals 12 residues. CDR1 and CDR2 from the germline V gene are MDHEN and SYDVKM. Between the trimmed V and J ends, which lost 8 bases and 4 bases, there was a span of 11 bases. The CDR3 nucleotides read TGTGCCAGCTCAGGGAATCTCTATGGCTACACCTTC. It yields the protein CASSGNLYGYTF.

The table lists this clone with a count of one. The chain combines TRBV4-1 with TRBJ2-7, with 12 positions matching TRBD2. V shed 6 bases, J shed 2 bases, and the junction held 2 bases outside the gene matches. The CDR3 totals 14 residues. CDR1 is MGHRA, CDR2 YSYEKL, per germline. The CDR3 spells CASSLAGGTYEQYF. CDR3 coding DNA: TGCGCCAGCAGTCTAGCGGGGGGGACCTACGAGCAGTACTTC.